This TCR beta chain was captured by sequencing in a study of OX40 agonist ivuxolimab in advanced cancers. Study in general: From about 23 to 85 years was the age range, with a mean of 60 years, and 65% to 90% were male. Study results and caveats: Averaged across samples, CD8+ T cells carried more expanded clones than CD4+ did. Clonal expansion by week 6 occurred in CD4+ and CD8+ blood T cells (at 0.1 to 3.0 mg/kg). Still undetermined is the antigen specificity of the expanded peripheral T cells.

Sequencing was performed with immunoSEQ multiplex PCR; in TCRdb, only in-frame clones are kept and a portion is missing. Of tens of thousands of clones listed, more than 75% are singletons. CDR1 is SGHNT, CDR2 YYREEE, per germline (reference sequence). This CDR3 contains 12 residues. V dropped 4 bases and J dropped 10 bases, with 12 bases sitting between them. As regards this clone: Its antigen is still unknown.

The receptor comes from an adult with an advanced solid tumor such as melanoma, head and neck, liver or kidney cancer. The chain recombines TRBV5-4 with TRBJ2-1, with D unclear. Specimen: CD4+ or CD8+ T cells sorted from blood, collected in a trial of the OX40 agonist ivuxolimab. CDR3 DNA: TGTGCCAGCAGCCTCCTCTCGGACGAGCAGTTCTTC. This translates into CASSLLSDEQFF.